The next 27 T cell receptor beta chains were all read from a single sample in a study of T cell responses to AZD1222 COVID-19 vaccine. Profiled with immunoSEQ multiplex PCR; TCRdb holds only in-frame clones, not every one. The table records fewer than 85,000 clones, under 90% of them present only once. The sequenced sample was peripheral blood, obtained 28 days after the second AZD1222 dose. The receptors derive from an adult who received the AZD1222 COVID-19 vaccine.

The chain combines TRBV27 with TRBJ2-7; D possibly corresponds to TRBD2 (6 bases). V gave up 0 bases and J gave up 1 base, with 7 bases separating them. Germline CDR1 and CDR2: MNHEY and SMNVEV (reference sequence). The CDR3 loop spans 14 amino acids. The DNA of the CDR3 is TGTGCCAGCAGTTTATCGGGGAGGTCCTACGAGCAGTACTTC. This sequence encodes CASSLSGRSYEQYF.

CDR3 sequence reads: CASSFQGGYGYTF. In nucleotides, the CDR3 is TGTGCCAGCAGTTTTCAGGGGGGGTATGGCTACACCTTC. The chain joins TRBV28 to TRBJ1-2; 7 nucleotides agree with TRBD1. V lost 3 bases, J lost 5 bases, and 3 bases stayed unmatched. The CDR3 length is 13 residues. CDR1 and CDR2 (germline): MDHEN, SYDVKM.

V and J are TRBV19 and TRBJ2-7; 11 bases are a match to TRBD2. Trimming at V came to 5 bases and at J to 1 base, leaving 7 bases not matched to a gene. In germline, CDR1 is LNHDA, CDR2 SQIVND (reference sequence). The CDR3 runs to 16 residues. The CDR3 region is CASSPQTSGTSYEQYF. The CDR3 DNA sequence: TGTGCCAGTAGTCCACAGACTAGCGGGACGTCCTACGAGCAGTACTTC. Using reference TRBV19 and TRBJ2-7 for the parts outside the CDR3, the full variable domain is DGGITQSPKYLFRKEGQNVTLSCEQNLNHDAMYWYRQDPGQGLRLIYYSQIVNDFQKGDIAEGYSVSREKKESFPLTVTSAQKNPTAFYLCASSPQTSGTSYEQYFGPGTRLTVT.

This chain links TRBV27 with TRBJ1-4; D remains unclear. The V gene's germline CDR1 is MNHEY and CDR2 SMNVEV (reference sequence). Trimming shortened V by 1 base and J by 8 bases, and 17 bases separated the two germline ends. The length of the CDR3 is 16 residues. The CDR3 bases are TGTGCCAGCAGTTTATATTATGCGGGCGAGAGAGAAAAACTGTTTTTT. This gives the protein CASSLYYAGEREKLFF.

The chain links TRBV2 to TRBJ2-7; the D gene is possibly TRBD2 (5 bases). Germline loops: CDR1 SNHLY, CDR2 FYNNEI. Trimming took 2 bases from V and 3 from J, leaving 8 bases between them. The length of the CDR3 is 13 residues. In DNA, the CDR3 is TGTGCCAGCAGTGAACCCGGGAACTACGAGCAGTACTTC. Its translation: CASSEPGNYEQYF.

The gene calls are TRBV28 and TRBJ1-2, with D perhaps TRBD1 (6 bases). The V gene lost 6 bases and the J gene lost 8 bases, with 16 bases spanning the gap. Germline CDR1 MDHEN, CDR2 SYDVKM. The CDR3 contains 13 residues. CDR3 sequence (DNA): TGTGCCAGCAGAAGGGGGGGCGGCTCCGGCTACACCTTC. Protein: CASRRGGGSGYTF.

The chain uses TRBV7-8 and TRBJ2-3; no clear D. Germline values: CDR1 SGHVS, CDR2 FQNEAQ. V gave up 1 base and J gave up 2 bases, with 16 bases separating them. This CDR3 has 17 residues. Here the CDR3 reads CASSLEEWDILTDTQYF. In DNA form, the CDR3 reads TGTGCCAGCAGCTTAGAGGAGTGGGATATACTCACAGATACGCAGTATTTT.

J is TRBJ1-6 and V is TRBV3-1 (or the pseudogene TRBV3-2); no reliable D call. With 0 bases removed from V and 7 bases from J, the gap between germline ends came to 10 bases. Germline loops: CDR1 LGHDT, CDR2 YNNKEL (reference sequence). The CDR3 is 15 residues long. DNA of the CDR3: TGTGCCAGCAGCCAAGAAGGAACTGACAATTCACCCCTCCACTTT. Its protein product is CASSQEGTDNSPLHF.

The chain employs TRBV2 and TRBJ2-1; D gene uncertain. The CDR3 is 14 amino acids. Trimming stripped 2 bases from V and 4 bases from J, with 9 bases between. CDR1 is SNHLY and CDR2 is FYNNEI in the germline V gene. The CDR3 region has the DNA TGTGCCAGCAGTGAATTGGGGTCTTACAATGAGCAGTTCTTC. The encoded protein is CASSELGSYNEQFF.

V is TRBV10-3 and J is TRBJ2-1; 10 bases map to TRBD2. This CDR3 has 15 residues. Trimming took 5 bases from V and 6 from J; bases not matched to a gene: 7. Germline V CDR1 and CDR2: ENHRY, SYGVKD. CDR3 sequence: CAISTAGLAINEQFF. The CDR3 bases are TGTGCCATCAGTACCGCGGGACTAGCGATCAATGAGCAGTTCTTC.

This clone was counted a few times. The gene calls are TRBV28 and TRBJ1-2; D is possibly TRBD1 (5 bases). Germline-derived CDR1 and CDR2 are MDHEN and SYDVKM. Trimming took 6 bases from V and 4 from J, leaving 12 bases between them. The CDR3 totals 13 residues. CDR3: CASRGVGPYGYTF. DNA of the CDR3: TGTGCCAGCAGGGGGGTAGGGCCCTATGGCTACACCTTC.

The V gene is TRBV6-5, the J gene TRBJ1-2; 8 bases are a match to TRBD1. Germline V gene lookup returns CDR1 MNHEY and CDR2 SVGAGI. The ends lost 2 bases at V and 5 bases at J; junction bases unmatched: 7. The CDR3 is 15 amino acids. CDR3 coding DNA: TGTGCCAGCAGTTACCTCAGGGGGCGCAGGTATGGCTACACCTTC. Protein: CASSYLRGRRYGYTF.

J is TRBJ1-5 and V is TRBV19; 9 positions match TRBD1. V shed 3 bases, J shed 6 bases, and the junction held 6 bases outside the gene matches. Germline CDR1 and CDR2: LNHDA and SQIVND (reference sequence). The CDR3 is 15 amino acids. The CDR3 region is CASSIATGGGQPQHF. For the CDR3, the DNA is TGTGCCAGTAGTATTGCGACAGGGGGTGGTCAGCCCCAGCATTTT.

This clone was detected once. This chain joins TRBV30 and TRBJ1-2; possible D gene TRBD1, 5 bases. Between the trimmed V and J ends, which lost 4 bases and 4 bases, there was a span of 16 bases. CDR3 length: 14 residues. Germline V CDR1 and CDR2: GTSNPN, SVGIG (reference sequence). The CDR3 loop is CAWTLGAGSYGYTF. CDR3 DNA: TGTGCCTGGACGCTAGGGGCAGGGAGCTATGGCTACACCTTC. The whole variable domain, filled in from reference TRBV30 and TRBJ1-2, reads SQTIHQWPATLVQPVGSPLSLECTVEGTSNPNLYWYRQAAGRGLQLLFYSVGIGQISSEVPQNLSASRPQDRQFILSSKKLLLSDSGFYLCAWTLGAGSYGYTFGSGTRLTVV.

The chain joins TRBV3-1 (or the pseudogene TRBV3-2) to TRBJ2-6; 7 bases align to TRBD1. The germline V gene has CDR1 LGHDT and CDR2 YNNKEL (reference sequence). This CDR3 is 18 amino acids long. V gave up 3 bases and J gave up 1 base; unmatched junction bases: 9. CDR3 nucleotides: TGTGCCAGCAGCCATCAGACAGGGTTGGTATCTGGGGCCAACGTCCTGACTTTC. Residues: CASSHQTGLVSGANVLTF.

V usage is TRBV10-2 and J usage is TRBJ2-2; 8 bases line up with TRBD1. Per germline, CDR1 WSHSY and CDR2 SAAADI. V gave up 7 bases and J gave up 4 bases; unmatched junction bases: 5. The CDR3 contains 14 residues. CDR3 in amino acids: CASTTGDSTGELFF. DNA for the CDR3: TGCGCCAGCACGACAGGGGACAGCACCGGGGAGCTGTTTTTT.

V usage is TRBV19 and J usage is TRBJ1-5; perhaps TRBD1 as D (5 bases). V lost 0 bases, J lost 4 bases, and 16 bases lay in between. Germline CDR1 reads LNHDA; CDR2 reads SQIVND (reference sequence). This CDR3 region has 17 residues. The CDR3 DNA reads as TGTGCCAGTAGTATAGATTCCATGGGGGTCTCAAATCAGCCCCAGCATTTT. Protein: CASSIDSMGVSNQPQHF.

The chain is built from TRBV28 and TRBJ1-2; D unclear. The V and J ends lost 4 bases and 2 bases respectively, with 26 bases between them. This CDR3 region has 19 residues. CDR1 and CDR2 (germline): MDHEN, SYDVKM. CDR3 amino acids: CASSSPRLQRERPNYGYTF. CDR3 nucleotides: TGTGCCAGCAGTTCTCCCCGGCTCCAGCGGGAGCGCCCAAACTATGGCTACACCTTC.

The CDR3 here is CARTKTGSTDTQYF. CDR3 DNA: TGTGCCAGGACGAAGACAGGGAGCACAGATACGCAGTATTTT. The chain joins TRBV2 to TRBJ2-3; TRBD1 agrees at 7 bases. V dropped 9 bases and J dropped 0; count of bases not matched to a gene: 6. The CDR3 length is 14 residues. Germline V gene lookup returns CDR1 SNHLY and CDR2 FYNNEI.

The chain uses TRBV7-3 and TRBJ2-1; tentative D call: TRBD1 (7 bases). CDR1 SGHTA and CDR2 FQGTGA come from the germline V gene. The V end lost 3 bases, the J end lost 8 bases, and 14 bases lay between the germline ends. This CDR3 spans 14 amino acids. The CDR3 coding sequence is TGTGCCAGCAGCTTTCAGGGGGGTAGTGATGAGCAGTTCTTC. Amino acid sequence: CASSFQGGSDEQFF.

The V call is TRBV5-6, the J call TRBJ1-1; D remains ambiguous. Trimming removed 0 bases from V and 1 base from J, with 10 bases in between. This CDR3 spans 15 amino acids. Looked up from germline, CDR1 is SGHDT and CDR2 is YYEEEE. In DNA form, the CDR3 reads TGTGCCAGCAGCTTGGTTTGGCCGGCGAACACTGAAGCTTTCTTT. It translates to CASSLVWPANTEAFF.

This chain joins TRBV6-5 and TRBJ2-7; 8 bases map to TRBD1. Trimming at V came to 6 bases and at J to 3 bases, leaving 10 bases not matched to a gene. This CDR3 is built from 15 residues. The germline gives CDR1 MNHEY, CDR2 SVGAGI. CDR3 sequence: CASSNSDTGGYEQYF. The CDR3 DNA reads as TGTGCCAGCAGCAACTCCGACACAGGGGGCTACGAGCAGTACTTC.

V and J are TRBV11-2 and TRBJ1-3; no clear D gene. The CDR3 runs 13 residues. V lost 0 bases, J lost 9 bases, and 9 bases lay in between. Looked up from germline, CDR1 is SGHAT and CDR2 is FQNNGV. The CDR3 loop is CASSLDMGLTIYF. CDR3 coding DNA: TGTGCCAGCAGCTTAGATATGGGCCTCACCATATATTTT. Combining the CDR3 with reference TRBV11-2 and TRBJ1-3 gives the whole variable domain EAGVAQSPRYKIIEKRQSVAFWCNPISGHATLYWYQQILGQGPKLLIQFQNNGVVDDSQLPKDRFSAERLKGVDSTLKIQPAKLEDSAVYLCASSLDMGLTIYFGEGSWLTVV.

In this sample, this clone turned up many times. The chain recombines TRBV4-2 with TRBJ2-1; D possibly uses TRBD1 or TRBD2 (5 bases each). Trimming pared 0 bases from V and 5 bases from J, leaving 8 bases between. The CDR3 totals 14 residues. Germline lookup yields CDR1 LGHNA and CDR2 YNFKEQ. DNA of the CDR3: TGTGCCAGCAGCCAAGATGGGACCAACAATGAGCAGTTCTTC. Translating gives CASSQDGTNNEQFF.

V usage is TRBV7-2 and J usage is TRBJ2-7; a weak D match, TRBD2 (6 bases). Trimming removed 6 bases from V and 2 bases from J, with 14 bases in between. The germline gives CDR1 SGHTA, CDR2 FQGNSA. The CDR3 totals 14 residues. In DNA, the CDR3 is TGTGCCAGCAGAGGCGGGGCGGCCCCCTACGAGCAGTACTTC. Its translation is CASRGGAAPYEQYF. The full variable domain, rest sourced from reference TRBV7-2 and TRBJ2-7, is GAGVSQSPSNKVTEKGKDVELRCDPISGHTALYWYRQSLGQGLEFLIYFQGNSAPDKSGLPSDRFSAERTGGSVSTLTIQRTQQEDSAVYLCASRGGAAPYEQYFGPGTRLTVT.

The chain employs TRBV27 and TRBJ2-2, with TRBD1 identical over 7 bases. Per the germline V gene, CDR1 is MNHEY and CDR2 is SMNVEV (reference sequence). The V and J ends lost 4 bases and 6 bases, in that order; junction bases with no gene match: 20. This CDR3 has 19 residues. Here the CDR3 DNA reads TGTGCCAGCAGTTCCCCGGGACAGCTCCCTTTTCTAGCCTCCGGGGAGCTGTTTTTT. The encoded protein is CASSSPGQLPFLASGELFF.

The rearrangement links TRBV18 to TRBJ2-2; D call uncertain. Trimming took 0 bases from V and 9 from J, leaving 17 bases between them. CDR3 length equals 16 residues. The germline V gene has CDR1 KGHSH and CDR2 LQKENI. In nucleotides, the CDR3 is TGTGCCAGCTCACCACCGGCCGGTGAGGTTACTTGGGAGCTGTTTTTT. Amino acid sequence: CASSPPAGEVTWELFF.